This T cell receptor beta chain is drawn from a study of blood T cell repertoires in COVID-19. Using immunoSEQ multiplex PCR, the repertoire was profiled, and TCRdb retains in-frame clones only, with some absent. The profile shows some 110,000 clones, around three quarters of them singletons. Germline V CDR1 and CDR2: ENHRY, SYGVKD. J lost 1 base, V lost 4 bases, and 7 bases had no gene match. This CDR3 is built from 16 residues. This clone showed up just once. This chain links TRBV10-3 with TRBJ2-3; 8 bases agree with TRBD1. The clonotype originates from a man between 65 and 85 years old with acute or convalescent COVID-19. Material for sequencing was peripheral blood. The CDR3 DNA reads TGTGCCATCAGTGTGGTCCAGGGGGCTCGCACAGATACGCAGTATTTT. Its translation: CAISVVQGARTDTQYF.